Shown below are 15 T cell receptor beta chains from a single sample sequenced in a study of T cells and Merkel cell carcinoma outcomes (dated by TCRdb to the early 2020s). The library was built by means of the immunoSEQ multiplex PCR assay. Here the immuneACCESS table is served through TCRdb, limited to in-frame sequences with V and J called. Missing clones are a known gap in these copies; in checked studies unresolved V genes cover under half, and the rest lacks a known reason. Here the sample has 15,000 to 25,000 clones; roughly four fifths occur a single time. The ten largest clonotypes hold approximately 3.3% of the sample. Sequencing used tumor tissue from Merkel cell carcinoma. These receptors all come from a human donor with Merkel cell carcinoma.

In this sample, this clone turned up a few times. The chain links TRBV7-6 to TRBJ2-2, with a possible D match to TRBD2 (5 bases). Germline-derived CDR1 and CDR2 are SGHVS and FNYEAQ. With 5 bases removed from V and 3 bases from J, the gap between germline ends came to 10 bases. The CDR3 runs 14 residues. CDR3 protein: CASSQDSDTGELFF. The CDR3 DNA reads TGTGCCAGCAGCCAGGATAGCGACACCGGGGAGCTGTTTTTT.

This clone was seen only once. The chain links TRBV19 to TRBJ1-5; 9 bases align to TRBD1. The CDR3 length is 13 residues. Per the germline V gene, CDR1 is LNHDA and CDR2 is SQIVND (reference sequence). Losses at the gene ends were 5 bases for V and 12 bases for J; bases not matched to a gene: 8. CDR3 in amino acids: CASSSGTGFNQHF. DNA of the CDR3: TGTGCCAGTAGTTCAGGGACAGGGTTTAACCAGCATTTT.

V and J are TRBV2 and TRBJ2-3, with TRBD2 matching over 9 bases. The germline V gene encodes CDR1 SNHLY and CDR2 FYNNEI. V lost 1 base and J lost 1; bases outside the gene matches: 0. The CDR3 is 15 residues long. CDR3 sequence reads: CASSEVAGGTDTQYF. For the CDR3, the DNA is TGTGCCAGCAGTGAAGTAGCGGGGGGCACAGATACGCAGTATTTT.

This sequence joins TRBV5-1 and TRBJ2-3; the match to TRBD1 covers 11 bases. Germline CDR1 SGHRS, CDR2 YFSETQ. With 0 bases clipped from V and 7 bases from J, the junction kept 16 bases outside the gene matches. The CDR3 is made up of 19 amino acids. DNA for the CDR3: TGCGCCAGCAGCTTGGGGGACAGGGGGTCGAGGTTTCGAAACAATACGCAGTATTTT. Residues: CASSLGDRGSRFRNNTQYF.

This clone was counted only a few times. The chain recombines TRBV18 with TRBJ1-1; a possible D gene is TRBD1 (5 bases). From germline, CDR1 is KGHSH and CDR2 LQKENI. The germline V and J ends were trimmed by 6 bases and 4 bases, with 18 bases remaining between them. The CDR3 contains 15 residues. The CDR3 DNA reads TGTGCCAGCTCGCGACGTCCTTGGGGGTTCACTGAAGCTTTCTTT. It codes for CASSRRPWGFTEAFF. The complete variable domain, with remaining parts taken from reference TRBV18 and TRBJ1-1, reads NAGVMQNPRHLVRRRGQEARLRCSPMKGHSHVYWYRQLPEEGLKFMVYLQKENIIDESGMPKERFSAEFPKEGPSILRIQQVVRGDSAAYFCASSRRPWGFTEAFFGQGTRLTVV.

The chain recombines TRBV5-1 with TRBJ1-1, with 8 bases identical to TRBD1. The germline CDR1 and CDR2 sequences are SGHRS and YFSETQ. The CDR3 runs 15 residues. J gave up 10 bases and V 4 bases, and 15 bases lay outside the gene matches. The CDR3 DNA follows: TGCGCCAGCAGCCCTGGGGGCTCAGGGGGCTGGGGAGCTTTCTTT. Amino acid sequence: CASSPGGSGGWGAFF.

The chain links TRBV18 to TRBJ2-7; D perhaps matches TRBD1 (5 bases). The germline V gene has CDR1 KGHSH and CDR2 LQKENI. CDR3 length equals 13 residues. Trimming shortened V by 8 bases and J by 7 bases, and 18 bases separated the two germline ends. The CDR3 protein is CASHTGVSREQYF. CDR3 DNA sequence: TGTGCCAGCCACACAGGAGTATCGCGAGAGCAGTACTTC. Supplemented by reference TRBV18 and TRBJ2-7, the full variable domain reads NAGVMQNPRHLVRRRGQEARLRCSPMKGHSHVYWYRQLPEEGLKFMVYLQKENIIDESGMPKERFSAEFPKEGPSILRIQQVVRGDSAAYFCASHTGVSREQYFGPGTRLTVT.

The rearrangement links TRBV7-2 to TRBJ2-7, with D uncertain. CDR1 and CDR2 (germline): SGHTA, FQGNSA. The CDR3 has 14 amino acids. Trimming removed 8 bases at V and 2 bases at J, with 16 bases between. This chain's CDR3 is CASAGPFPPYEQYF. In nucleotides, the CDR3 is TGTGCCAGCGCTGGCCCCTTTCCACCCTACGAGCAGTACTTC.

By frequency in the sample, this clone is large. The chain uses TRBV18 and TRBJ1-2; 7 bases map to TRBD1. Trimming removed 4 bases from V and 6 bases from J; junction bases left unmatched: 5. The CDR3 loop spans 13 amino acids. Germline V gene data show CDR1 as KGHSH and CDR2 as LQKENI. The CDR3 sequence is CASSLTGTDGYTF. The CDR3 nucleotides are TGTGCCAGCTCACTAACCGGGACAGATGGCTACACCTTC.

The CDR3 DNA sequence: TGTGCCAGCAGCCAAGGGTTATTTCGGGTTAATGAAAAACTGTTTTTT. It codes for CASSQGLFRVNEKLFF. V and J are TRBV4-2 and TRBJ1-4; D remains unclear. The length of the CDR3 is 16 residues. Germline V gene data show CDR1 as LGHNA and CDR2 as YNFKEQ. The V end was cut by 1 base, the J end by 4 bases, with 13 bases between.

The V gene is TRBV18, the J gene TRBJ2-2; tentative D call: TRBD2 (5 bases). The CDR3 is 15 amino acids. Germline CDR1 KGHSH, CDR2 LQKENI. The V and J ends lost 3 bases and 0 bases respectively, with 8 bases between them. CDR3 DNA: TGTGCCAGCTCACCGGAGGTCTCGAACACCGGGGAGCTGTTTTTT. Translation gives CASSPEVSNTGELFF.

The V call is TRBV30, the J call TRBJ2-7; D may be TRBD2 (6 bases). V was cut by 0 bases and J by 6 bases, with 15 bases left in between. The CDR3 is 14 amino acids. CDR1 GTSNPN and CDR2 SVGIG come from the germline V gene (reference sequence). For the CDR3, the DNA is TGTGCCTGGAGTGTACGGGGAGGAGTGCTCGAGCAGTACTTC. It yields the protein CAWSVRGGVLEQYF.

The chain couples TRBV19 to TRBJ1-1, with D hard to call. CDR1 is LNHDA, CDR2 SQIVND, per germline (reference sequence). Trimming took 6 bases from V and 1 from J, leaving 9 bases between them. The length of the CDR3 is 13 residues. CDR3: CASSLTWNTEAFF. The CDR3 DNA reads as TGTGCCAGTAGCCTGACGTGGAACACTGAAGCTTTCTTT.

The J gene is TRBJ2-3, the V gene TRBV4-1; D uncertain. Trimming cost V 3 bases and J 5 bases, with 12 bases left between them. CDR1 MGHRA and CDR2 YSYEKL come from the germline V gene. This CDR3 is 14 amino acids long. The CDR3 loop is CASSQESFGDTQYF. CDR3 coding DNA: TGCGCCAGCAGCCAGGAGAGCTTTGGAGATACGCAGTATTTT.

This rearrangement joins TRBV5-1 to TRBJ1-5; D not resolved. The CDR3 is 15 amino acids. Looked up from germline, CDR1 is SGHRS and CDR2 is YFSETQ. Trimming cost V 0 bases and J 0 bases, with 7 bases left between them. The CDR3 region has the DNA TGCGCCAGCAGCTTGGGACACAGTAGCAATCAGCCCCAGCATTTT. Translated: CASSLGHSSNQPQHF.